These 25 T cell receptor beta chains came from one sample sequenced in a study of cytomegalovirus exposure and HLA in healthy donors. The PCR ran on 60 Vbeta and 13 Jbeta primers. Profiled with immunoSEQ multiplex PCR; TCRdb holds only in-frame clones, not every one. The sample yields 100,000 to 150,000 clones, over 75% seen once. Sequencing input: PBMCs. These receptors were obtained from a boy under 18 in good health and CMV-seronegative.

This clone has only a few counts. V usage is TRBV6-6 and J usage is TRBJ1-1, with TRBD1 identical over 8 bases. J lost 5 bases, V lost 5 bases, and 7 bases had no gene match. Germline values: CDR1 MNHNY, CDR2 SVGAGI (reference sequence). The CDR3 loop spans 14 amino acids. CDR3 sequence: CASSLDRVGTEAFF. CDR3 nucleotides: TGTGCCAGCAGTCTGGACAGGGTCGGGACTGAAGCTTTCTTT.

This chain joins TRBV9 and TRBJ1-6; TRBD1 is a possible D gene (5 bases). The CDR3 runs 15 residues. Looked up from germline, CDR1 is SGDLS and CDR2 is YYNGEE. V was clipped by 0 bases and J by 5 bases, with 9 bases between them. The CDR3 coding sequence is TGTGCCAGCAGCGTAGCGGGGGAGAATAATTCACCCCTCCACTTT. This gives the protein CASSVAGENNSPLHF.

J is TRBJ1-4 and V is TRBV29-1, with D perhaps matching TRBD1 (5 bases). V was pared by 5 bases and J by 6 bases, with 13 bases between. Per the germline V gene, CDR1 is SQVTM and CDR2 is ANQGSEA. The CDR3 has 13 residues. CDR3: CSVSRQGYEKLFF. CDR3 sequence (DNA): TGCAGCGTTTCGAGGCAGGGTTATGAAAAACTGTTTTTT.

This chain uses TRBV2 with TRBJ2-3, with TRBD2 matching over 10 bases. Trimming took 10 bases from V and 3 from J; bases not matched to a gene: 4. The CDR3 runs 13 residues. Germline V gene lookup returns CDR1 SNHLY and CDR2 FYNNEI. The CDR3 spells CAIQREGTDTQYF. The CDR3 DNA reads as TGTGCCATCCAGCGGGAGGGGACAGATACGCAGTATTTT.

The chain is built from TRBV15 and TRBJ1-3; TRBD1 is a possible D gene (5 bases). Germline CDR1 LNHNV, CDR2 YYDKDF (reference sequence). Trimming removed 1 base at V and 1 base at J, with 14 bases between. This CDR3 contains 17 residues. The chain's CDR3 is CATSRGGWGLSGNTIYF. DNA for the CDR3: TGTGCCACCAGCAGAGGGGGGTGGGGACTTTCTGGAAACACCATATATTTT.

This clone was observed once. This chain links TRBV7-2 with TRBJ1-5, with a tentative D call TRBD1 (5 bases). Germline-derived CDR1 and CDR2 are SGHTA and FQGNSA. Trimming left V 4 bases short and J 7 bases short, with 14 bases between. The CDR3 spans 14 residues. This CDR3 reads CASSSGGVGQPQHF. CDR3 coding DNA: TGTGCCAGCAGCTCGGGGGGGGTGGGGCAGCCCCAGCATTTT. Supplemented by reference TRBV7-2 and TRBJ1-5, the full variable domain reads GAGVSQSPSNKVTEKGKDVELRCDPISGHTALYWYRQSLGQGLEFLIYFQGNSAPDKSGLPSDRFSAERTGGSVSTLTIQRTQQEDSAVYLCASSSGGVGQPQHFGDGTRLSIL.

The chain recombines TRBV7-9 with TRBJ2-1, with D perhaps TRBD2 (6 bases). V shed 0 bases and J shed 4 bases, with 16 bases lying between them. CDR1 is SEHNR and CDR2 is FQNEAQ in the germline V gene (reference sequence). This CDR3 spans 17 amino acids. CDR3 DNA: TGTGCCAGCAGCTTAGCGGGGTGGAGGGACGAATACAATGAGCAGTTCTTC. Protein product: CASSLAGWRDEYNEQFF.

The V and J genes are TRBV7-8 and TRBJ2-3; 13 nucleotides match TRBD2. The junction had 4 bases not matched to a gene; V was cut back by 2 bases and J by 5 bases. Germline V gene data show CDR1 as SGHVS and CDR2 as FQNEAQ. The CDR3 has 16 amino acids. Here the CDR3 reads CASSLPGLAGEDTQYF. CDR3 DNA: TGTGCCAGCAGCTTACCTGGACTAGCGGGAGAAGATACGCAGTATTTT.

This clone has a handful of counts. In DNA, the CDR3 is TGTGCCAGCAGCTCCCTCGGCGGGAATGAAAAACTGTTTTTT. Amino acid sequence: CASSSLGGNEKLFF. The chain couples TRBV5-5 to TRBJ1-4, with D uncertain. Trimming left V 3 bases short and J 5 bases short, with 11 bases between. Germline lookup yields CDR1 SGHKS and CDR2 YYEKEE (reference sequence). This CDR3 has 14 amino acids.

This chain links TRBV18 with TRBJ2-3; 11 nucleotides line up with TRBD2. CDR3 length equals 16 residues. J was trimmed by 7 bases and V by 4 bases; bases with no gene match: 10. Germline V CDR1 and CDR2: KGHSH, LQKENI. CDR3 protein: CASSRLLAGVENTQYF. The CDR3 nucleotides read TGTGCCAGCTCACGATTACTAGCGGGAGTGGAAAATACGCAGTATTTT.

This clone appeared once. This chain links TRBV30 with TRBJ1-5; 9 nucleotides match TRBD1. The CDR3 totals 15 residues. The trim removed 4 bases at V and 7 bases at J, leaving 11 bases unmatched. From germline, CDR1 is GTSNPN and CDR2 SVGIG (reference sequence). CDR3 sequence reads: CAWNAQQGALQPQHF. CDR3 sequence (DNA): TGTGCCTGGAACGCCCAACAGGGGGCATTGCAGCCCCAGCATTTT.

This sequence joins TRBV2 and TRBJ2-3; D gene unclear. V was pared by 2 bases and J by 3 bases, with 9 bases between. The CDR3 totals 14 residues. The germline CDR1 and CDR2 sequences are SNHLY and FYNNEI. DNA for the CDR3: TGTGCCAGCAGTGAAAGACTCCATACAGATACGCAGTATTTT. This translates into CASSERLHTDTQYF.

The chain combines TRBV30 with TRBJ2-3; tentatively, D is TRBD1 (5 bases). This CDR3 region has 14 residues. Germline CDR1 and CDR2: GTSNPN and SVGIG (reference sequence). V lost 1 base and J lost 2, with 10 bases in between. CDR3 loop: CAWSAVGLTDTQYF. For the CDR3, the DNA is TGTGCCTGGAGTGCGGTGGGGCTCACAGATACGCAGTATTTT.

This chain links TRBV6-5 with TRBJ1-1; TRBD1 is a possible D gene (6 bases). Germline values: CDR1 MNHEY, CDR2 SVGAGI. The CDR3 sequence is 15 residues long. Trimming left V 0 bases short and J 1 base short, with 9 bases between. CDR3 loop: CASSYSGHPNTEAFF. For the CDR3, the DNA is TGTGCCAGCAGTTACTCGGGACACCCGAACACTGAAGCTTTCTTT.

The table lists this clone with a count of one. The V and J genes are TRBV2 and TRBJ2-7, with 8 bases lining up with TRBD2. Unmatched junction bases numbered 7, after V lost 6 bases and J lost 3 bases. This CDR3 has 14 amino acids. Germline CDR1 reads SNHLY; CDR2 reads FYNNEI. CDR3 protein: CASRYSGALYEQYF. CDR3 coding DNA: TGTGCCAGCAGATATAGCGGGGCCCTCTACGAGCAGTACTTC.

V usage is TRBV7-2 and J usage is TRBJ2-5; 7 bases fit TRBD2. V shed 5 bases, J shed 3 bases, and the junction held 3 bases outside the gene matches. CDR3 length: 13 amino acids. Germline loops: CDR1 SGHTA, CDR2 FQGNSA. Written as DNA, the CDR3 is TGTGCCAGCAGCCCTGGACTAGAAGAGACCCAGTACTTC. Protein: CASSPGLEETQYF.

This clone was recorded a few times. The V call is TRBV9, the J call TRBJ1-1, with TRBD1 matching over 10 bases. Germline V CDR1 and CDR2: SGDLS, YYNGEE. This CDR3 has 16 residues. The V and J ends lost 0 bases and 0 bases, in that order; junction bases with no gene match: 2. The CDR3 DNA sequence: TGTGCCAGCAGCGTAGCGACAGGGGGCGTGAACACTGAAGCTTTCTTT. Residues: CASSVATGGVNTEAFF.

The chain joins TRBV7-2 to TRBJ2-7; 8 bases agree with TRBD1. The CDR3 is 15 residues long. CDR1 is SGHTA, CDR2 FQGNSA, per germline. J lost 7 bases, V lost 4 bases, and 12 bases had no gene match. The CDR3, as DNA: TGTGCCAGCAGCTCCCTAGGGACAGGCGTTGGGGAGCAGTACTTC. Its translation: CASSSLGTGVGEQYF.

The chain links TRBV19 to TRBJ2-1; 10 bases are shared with TRBD2. The V and J ends lost 3 bases and 4 bases, in that order; junction bases with no gene match: 6. The CDR3 runs 16 residues. Germline V gene sequence: CDR1 LNHDA, CDR2 SQIVND (reference sequence). The CDR3 spells CASSISGGFQYNEQFF. DNA for the CDR3: TGTGCCAGTAGTATTAGCGGGGGGTTTCAATACAATGAGCAGTTCTTC.

The gene calls are TRBV7-2 and TRBJ2-7; 9 nucleotides match TRBD1. The CDR3 totals 15 residues. Germline CDR1 reads SGHTA; CDR2 reads FQGNSA. The J segment lost 5 bases and the V segment lost 1 base, leaving 6 bases of the junction unmatched. CDR3 DNA sequence: TGTGCCAGCAGCTTAGTACAGGGGGCGGGCGACGAGCAGTACTTC. Protein sequence: CASSLVQGAGDEQYF.

The gene calls are TRBV2 and TRBJ1-1; no reliable D call. Germline V CDR1 and CDR2: SNHLY, FYNNEI. The V gene lost 6 bases and the J gene lost 4 bases, with 15 bases spanning the gap. The CDR3 covers 14 residues. CDR3 bases: TGTGCCAGCAGGGTTCCGGTAAGAGGCACTGAAGCTTTCTTT. It yields the protein CASRVPVRGTEAFF.

This chain links TRBV27 with TRBJ2-5, with 8 bases matching TRBD1. V trimming: 5 bases; J trimming: 2 bases; junction bases outside the gene matches: 4. Germline V gives CDR1 MNHEY, CDR2 SMNVEV (reference sequence). The CDR3 is 14 residues long. The CDR3 is CASSPGDRQETQYF. CDR3 bases: TGTGCCAGCAGTCCGGGGGACAGGCAAGAGACCCAGTACTTC.

In its sample, this clone was seen a few times. The missing conserved phenylalanine or tryptophan at the end of this CDR3 makes a read error likely. It is unclear where the CDR3 begins or ends on the DNA, so no DNA is shown, and the CDR3 is as TCRdb lists it. The chain recombines TRBV9 with TRBJ1-4. Inclusive of both ends, the CDR3 amounts to 14 amino acids. Germline V gene sequence: CDR1 SGDLS, CDR2 YYNGEE. CDR3 protein: CARLISPLLSRPVP.

The CDR3 nucleotides read TGTGCCAGCAGCTCAACAGGGGACTTGTCCTACGAGCAGTACTTC. It codes for CASSSTGDLSYEQYF. This chain joins TRBV5-4 and TRBJ2-7; weak D call: TRBD1 (7 bases). The CDR3 length is 15 residues. Germline lookup yields CDR1 SGHNT and CDR2 YYREEE (reference sequence). V was pared by 3 bases and J by 1 base, with 14 bases between.

The chain has TRBV27 and TRBJ2-3; 8 bases agree with TRBD1. Trimming cost V 2 bases and J 3 bases; bases outside gene matches: 7. The CDR3 runs to 16 residues. Germline V gene lookup returns CDR1 MNHEY and CDR2 SMNVEV (reference sequence). In DNA form, the CDR3 reads TGTGCCAGCAGTTTAGGGACGACAGGGGTGACAGATACGCAGTATTTT. Amino acid sequence: CASSLGTTGVTDTQYF.